This T cell receptor beta chain is from a study of graft-versus-host responses after intestinal transplantation. Study as a whole: Transplants were multivisceral, liver-intestinal, or isolated intestinal. Tacrolimus and steroids were given for three to four years to all recipients after anti-thymocyte globulin induction. Study-wide results and caveats: The study found high graft-versus-host to host-versus-graft clonal ratios in allografts of patients with graft-donor T cell macrochimerism. Early post-transplant HvG declines showed an association with peak circulating GvH clone levels.

Of note for this clone: The antigen is not known.

The CDR3 sequence is 16 residues long. Clones were read by immunoSEQ multiplex PCR, and TCRdb kept only the in-frame ones, dropping some. The sample carries 62,000 or so clones, about 90% recorded once. This TCR was recovered from a human patient who received an intestinal transplant, so some T cells may come from the graft donor. This specimen consisted of PBMCs, obtained 26 days after transplant. This chain links TRBV21-1 with TRBJ1-6; no check of the table's D call, TRBD1, against the DNA was made. TRBV21-1 has pseudogene status. The DNA of the CDR3 is TGTGCCAGCAGCATTTCCCTCGGACAGTATAATTCACCCCTCCACTTT. It is translated as CASSISLGQYNSPLHF.